Described below is a single T cell receptor beta chain sequence and its context. This receptor's antigen is unknown. Base qualities are not provided; no much larger clone lies one nucleotide away. The donors were roughly 39 Caucasian individuals from Russia, aged roughly 6 to 100 years, who were systemically healthy. Each donor gave 8 to 10 milliliters of peripheral blood, collected into EDTA-treated Vacutainer tubes. Ficoll-Paque density-gradient centrifugation was used to isolate PBMCs, with at least 6.5 million per sample. Trizol reagent was used to extract total RNA from PBMCs, with at least 6 micrograms per sample. Naive CD45RAhigh/CD27high T cell percentages were measured by flow cytometry on a PBMC aliquot from every donor. The sample belongs to a study of blood T cells in healthy people across ages (dated by TCRdb to between 2015 and 2016). Turning to the overall study: In model experiments, template switching captured roughly one uniquely barcoded TCR beta cDNA molecule for every two T cells. The study measured age-related changes in TCR beta repertoire diversity using deep sequencing normalized with unique cDNA molecular identifiers. The donors were divided into four age groups: young (average around 17 years), middle-aged (over 35), aged (about 62) and long-lived (around 87). Donors of different ages were randomly distributed across sequencing lanes to avoid experimental bias. Two additional independent replicas of 1 million unique cDNA reads from the same blood draw were analyzed for two donors (one aged 18 to 30 and one aged 80 or older). On the study overall, not on this receptor specifically: Because donor CMV infection status was unknown, age-related changes in expanded clonotypes were potentially confounded. Conclusive comparison of naive and antigen-experienced compartments was prevented by the profiling of bulk unsorted PBMCs. A strong correlation was found between observed TCR beta diversity and the percentage of naive T cells measured by flow cytometry. Compared with the aged group, the long-lived group had more naive CD4+ T cells, fewer expanded clones and increased TCR diversity, a pattern suggesting age selection. Observed TCR beta diversity per million T cells fell roughly linearly with age, and a significant reduction was already apparent by age about 36. Estimates of total diversity from one million sequenced T cells were regarded as lower bounds and underestimates.

V is pared back by 4 bases and J by 0 bases, with 3 bases lying between the germline termini. Based on the germline V gene, the CDR1 and CDR2 sequences are SNHLY and FYNNEI. From cysteine to phenylalanine, the CDR3 is 12 amino acids long. Only the CDR3 DNA stays, 36 bases, in frame from base 1. Library preparation was by 5' RACE. Sequencing relied on an Illumina HiSeq 2500. A second PCR of roughly 6 to 12 cycles was performed with a sample-barcoded 5' primer and a J-beta primer mix. Each TCR beta cDNA molecule received a unique molecular identifier from a template-switch 5' adaptor carrying 12 random nucleotides. At least 3 million CDR3-containing paired-end reads were obtained from each sample. All of the RNA was converted into first-strand cDNA using the Mint cDNA synthesis kit, with a TRBC-specific oligonucleotide serving as the primer. Following uracil-DNA glycosylase treatment, a first 18-cycle PCR with universal primers M1SS and BC2_uni_R was performed on all cDNA. The authors processed their data as follows. Normalization of each sample was performed by random selection of 1 million high-quality reads, each carrying a distinct molecular identifier. Reads with shared molecular identifiers were discarded instead of being binned into consensus sequences. MiTCR, run with a Q25 quality threshold and the strictest error-elimination algorithm, handled CDR3 identification, clonotype clustering and error correction. A nonparametric unseen species model with Euler transformation was used to estimate lower-bound total TCR beta diversity. TCRdb itself trimmed the public reads at Q25 with fastp, ran MiXCR and retained productive beta chains. Identical CDR3 proteins give one entry, which carries the most common genes and DNA. In this record, the V and J calls reflect TCRdb's handling and not the investigators' own analysis. The sample yields around 1,600,000 distinct CDR3 sequences; less than 45% were counted once. The top ten clonotypes cover around 4% of the sample.

Sequenced material: blood. This clonotype was sampled from a woman in her late teens or twenties in good health. The sequence is built from TRBV2 and TRBJ1-1; the D gene cannot be resolved reliably. The CDR3 is CASSGVNTEAFF. In nucleotides, the sequence is TGTGCCAGCAGTGGGGTGAACACTGAAGCTTTCTTT.